This T cell receptor beta chain is from a study of beta chain features in type 1 diabetes. Study at large: The study found patients and healthy donors alike in age, gender and cell yields. General study findings and limits: Compared to healthy donors, patients appeared to have naive, central memory and Treg TCRB repertoires that were more alike. It was not settled here whether HLA type affects TCRB rearrangement.

In total, each donor contributed a single heparinised blood draw that averaged about 100 mL. Turning to this clone: What it recognizes is unknown. The identical CDR3 is also encoded by other nucleotide sequences in the sample.

Expressed TCRB transcripts were sequenced, since all the RNA that had been isolated was reverse transcribed. TCRdb's table, derived via immunoSEQ multiplex PCR, lists solely in-frame clones and lacks some. The sample has nearly 250,000 clones, over 12% seen once. Germline assignment: CDR1 LGHNA and CDR2 YSLEER. Unmatched junction bases numbered 7, after V lost 5 bases and J lost 7 bases. The CDR3 loop spans 14 amino acids. The sequence was obtained from a woman in her thirties or forties in good health. J is TRBJ2-1 and V is TRBV4-3; 8 bases fit TRBD2. The specimen sequenced was naive CD4+ T cells from blood. CDR3 bases: TGCGCCAGCAGCGCGGGGGGAGCGGTTAATGAGCAGTTCTTC. Translated, it gives CASSAGGAVNEQFF.